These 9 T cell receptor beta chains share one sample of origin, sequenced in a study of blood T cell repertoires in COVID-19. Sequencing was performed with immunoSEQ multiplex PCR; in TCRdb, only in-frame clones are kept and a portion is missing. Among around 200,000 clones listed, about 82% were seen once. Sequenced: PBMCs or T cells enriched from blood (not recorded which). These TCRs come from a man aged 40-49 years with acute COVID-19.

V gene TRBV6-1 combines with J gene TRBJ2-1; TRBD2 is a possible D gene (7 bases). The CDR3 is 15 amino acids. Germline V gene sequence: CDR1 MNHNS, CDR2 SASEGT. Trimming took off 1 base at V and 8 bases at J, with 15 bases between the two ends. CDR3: CASSEEGGVLDEQFF. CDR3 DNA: TGTGCCAGCAGTGAAGAAGGGGGGGTTTTGGATGAGCAGTTCTTC.

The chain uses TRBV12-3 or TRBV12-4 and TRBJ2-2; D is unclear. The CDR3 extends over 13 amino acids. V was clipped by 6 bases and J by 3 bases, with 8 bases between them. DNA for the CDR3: TGTGCCAGCAGCCTGGGCGACACCGGGGAGCTGTTTTTT. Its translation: CASSLGDTGELFF.

The CDR3 sequence is CASSTGINEKLFF. The CDR3 DNA follows: TGTGCCAGTAGTACAGGGATAAATGAAAAACTGTTTTTT. The chain links TRBV19 to TRBJ1-4, with a tentative D call TRBD1 (5 bases). The germline V gene encodes CDR1 LNHDA and CDR2 SQIVND (reference sequence). V was trimmed by 4 bases and J by 5 bases, leaving 8 bases between them. CDR3 length: 13 amino acids. Looking up the rest from reference TRBV19 and TRBJ1-4 gives the full variable domain: DGGITQSPKYLFRKEGQNVTLSCEQNLNHDAMYWYRQDPGQGLRLIYYSQIVNDFQKGDIAEGYSVSREKKESFPLTVTSAQKNPTAFYLCASSTGINEKLFFGSGTQLSVL.

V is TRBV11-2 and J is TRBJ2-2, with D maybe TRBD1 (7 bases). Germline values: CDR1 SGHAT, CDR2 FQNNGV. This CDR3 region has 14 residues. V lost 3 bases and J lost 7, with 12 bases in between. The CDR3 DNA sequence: TGTGCCAGCAGCTTCGCAGGGGGGATCGGGGAGCTGTTTTTT. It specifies CASSFAGGIGELFF.

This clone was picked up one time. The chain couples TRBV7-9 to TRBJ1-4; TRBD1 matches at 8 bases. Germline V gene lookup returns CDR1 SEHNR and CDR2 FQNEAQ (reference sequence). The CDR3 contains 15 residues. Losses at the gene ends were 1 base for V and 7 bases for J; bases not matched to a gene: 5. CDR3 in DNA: TGTGCCAGCAGCTTAGATGGACAGGGTGGTGAAAAACTGTTTTTT. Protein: CASSLDGQGGEKLFF.

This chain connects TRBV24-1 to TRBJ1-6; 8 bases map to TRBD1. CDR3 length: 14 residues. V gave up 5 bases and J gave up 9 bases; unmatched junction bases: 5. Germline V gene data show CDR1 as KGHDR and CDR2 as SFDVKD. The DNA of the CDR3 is TGTGCCACCAGTGCAGGGGGCAAGGGTTCACCCCTCCACTTT. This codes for CATSAGGKGSPLHF.

The DNA of the CDR3 is TGTGCCAGCAACAGGGGCTCCTACAATGAGCAGTTCTTC. It encodes CASNRGSYNEQFF. The chain links TRBV7-9 to TRBJ2-1; 7 nucleotides agree with TRBD1. This CDR3 contains 13 residues. Germline V gives CDR1 SEHNR, CDR2 FQNEAQ (reference sequence). Unmatched junction bases numbered 0, after V lost 7 bases and J lost 0 bases.

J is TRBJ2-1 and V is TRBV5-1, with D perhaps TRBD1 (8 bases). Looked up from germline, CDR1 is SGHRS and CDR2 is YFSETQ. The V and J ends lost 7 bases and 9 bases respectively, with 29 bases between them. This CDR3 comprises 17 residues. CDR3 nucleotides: TGCGCCAGCTCCTCACGATGGGGGGGACAGGAGGGTCGTGAGCAGTTCTTC. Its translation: CASSSRWGGQEGREQFF. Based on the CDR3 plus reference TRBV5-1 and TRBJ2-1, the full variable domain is KAGVTQTPRYLIKTRGQQVTLSCSPISGHRSVSWYQQTPGQGLQFLFEYFSETQRNKGNFPGRFSGRQFSNSRSEMNVSTLELGDSALYLCASSSRWGGQEGREQFFGPGTRLTVL.

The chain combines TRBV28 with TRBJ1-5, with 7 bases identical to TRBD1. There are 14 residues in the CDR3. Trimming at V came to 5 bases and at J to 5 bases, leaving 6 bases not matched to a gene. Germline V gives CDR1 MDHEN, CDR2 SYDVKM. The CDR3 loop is CASSTRDSHQPQHF. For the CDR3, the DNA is TGTGCCAGCAGTACCCGGGACAGTCATCAGCCCCAGCATTTT.